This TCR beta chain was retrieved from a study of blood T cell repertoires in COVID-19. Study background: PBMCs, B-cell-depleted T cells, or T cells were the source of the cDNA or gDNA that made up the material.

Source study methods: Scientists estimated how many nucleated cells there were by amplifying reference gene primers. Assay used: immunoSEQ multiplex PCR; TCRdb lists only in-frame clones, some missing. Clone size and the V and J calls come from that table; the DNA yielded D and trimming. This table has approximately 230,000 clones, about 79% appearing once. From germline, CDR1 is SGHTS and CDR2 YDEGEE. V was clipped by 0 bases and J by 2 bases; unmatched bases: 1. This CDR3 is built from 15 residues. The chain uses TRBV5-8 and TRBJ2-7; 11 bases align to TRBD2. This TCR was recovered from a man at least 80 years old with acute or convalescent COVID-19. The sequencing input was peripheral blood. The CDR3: CASSLASGRPYEQYF. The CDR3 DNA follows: TGTGCCAGCAGCTTGGCTAGCGGGAGGCCCTACGAGCAGTACTTC.